By share of the sample, the clone carrying this T cell receptor beta chain is medium-sized. Alpha and beta constant-region primers primed reverse transcription of around 0.5 ug RNA. Using multiplexing indices, alpha and beta chain libraries were generated apart by chain-specific third strand synthesis. TCRdb passed the 5' RACE reads through MiXCR, listing each CDR3 protein once. The top ten hold roughly a tenth of the sample, which has roughly 8,100 distinct CDR3 sequences, about 7.3% seen once. This entry belongs to a study of HIV-infected patients and healthy controls. Whole blood was used without fractionation, so all unsorted peripheral T cells were included. The receptor was isolated from an adult with HIV infection. This specimen was blood, taken before antiretroviral therapy.

The CDR3 protein is CASWGAADRVYEQYF. The CDR3 DNA follows: TGTGCCAGCTGGGGGGCGGCCGACAGGGTCTACGAGCAGTACTTC. The rearrangement links TRBV28 to TRBJ2-7; maybe TRBD1 (7 bases). Germline CDR1 MDHEN, CDR2 SYDVKM. The CDR3 has 15 residues. V shed 8 bases and J shed 3 bases, with 20 bases lying between them.